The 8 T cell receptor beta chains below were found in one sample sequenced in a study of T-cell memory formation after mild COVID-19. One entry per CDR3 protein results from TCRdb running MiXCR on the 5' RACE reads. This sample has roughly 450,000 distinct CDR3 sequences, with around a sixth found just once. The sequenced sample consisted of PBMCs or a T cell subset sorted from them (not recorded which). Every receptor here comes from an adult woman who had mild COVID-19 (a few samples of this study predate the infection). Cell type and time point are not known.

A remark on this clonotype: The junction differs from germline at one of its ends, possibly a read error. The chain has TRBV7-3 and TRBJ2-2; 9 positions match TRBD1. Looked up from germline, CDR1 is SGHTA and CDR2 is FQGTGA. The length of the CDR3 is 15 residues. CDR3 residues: CASSSNRGRTVELFF. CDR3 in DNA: TGTGCCAGCAGCTCCAACAGGGGGCGAACCGTGGAGCTGTTTTTT.

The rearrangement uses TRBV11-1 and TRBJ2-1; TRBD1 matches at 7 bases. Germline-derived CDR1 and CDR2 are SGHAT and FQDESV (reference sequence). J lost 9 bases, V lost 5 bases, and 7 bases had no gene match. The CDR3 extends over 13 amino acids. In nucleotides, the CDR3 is TGTGCCAGCAGCCCCGGGACAGCGGTTGAGCAGTTCTTC. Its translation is CASSPGTAVEQFF. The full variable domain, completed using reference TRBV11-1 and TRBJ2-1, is EAEVAQSPRYKITEKSQAVAFWCDPISGHATLYWYRQILGQGPELLVQFQDESVVDDSQLPKDRFSAERLKGVDSTLKIQPAELGDSAMYLCASSPGTAVEQFFGPGTRLTVL.

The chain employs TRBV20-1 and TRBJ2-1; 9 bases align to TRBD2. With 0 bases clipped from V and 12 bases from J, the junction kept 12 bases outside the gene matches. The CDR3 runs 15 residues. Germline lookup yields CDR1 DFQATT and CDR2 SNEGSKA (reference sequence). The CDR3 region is CSARDLWREGRGQFF. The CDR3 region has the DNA TGCAGTGCTAGAGATCTATGGCGGGAGGGCCGGGGGCAGTTCTTC.

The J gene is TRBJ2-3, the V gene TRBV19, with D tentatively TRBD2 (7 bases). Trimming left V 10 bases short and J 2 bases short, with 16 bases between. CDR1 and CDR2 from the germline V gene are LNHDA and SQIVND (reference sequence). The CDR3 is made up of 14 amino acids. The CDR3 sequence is CATRQRDNTDTQYF. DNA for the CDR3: TGTGCCACACGCCAGCGGGACAACACAGATACGCAGTATTTT.

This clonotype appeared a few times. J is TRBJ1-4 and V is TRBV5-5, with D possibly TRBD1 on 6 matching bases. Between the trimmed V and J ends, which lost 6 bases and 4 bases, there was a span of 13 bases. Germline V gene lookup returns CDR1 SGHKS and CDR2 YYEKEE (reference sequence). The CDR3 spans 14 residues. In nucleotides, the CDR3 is TGTGCCAGCAACATTAGGGGGGATAATGAAAAACTGTTTTTT. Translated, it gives CASNIRGDNEKLFF.

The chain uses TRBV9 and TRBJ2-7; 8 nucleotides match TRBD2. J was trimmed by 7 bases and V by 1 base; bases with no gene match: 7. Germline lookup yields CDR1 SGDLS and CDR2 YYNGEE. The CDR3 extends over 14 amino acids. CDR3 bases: TGTGCCAGCAGCGTATCCGGGGGGGCCAGGGAGCAGTACTTC. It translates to CASSVSGGAREQYF.

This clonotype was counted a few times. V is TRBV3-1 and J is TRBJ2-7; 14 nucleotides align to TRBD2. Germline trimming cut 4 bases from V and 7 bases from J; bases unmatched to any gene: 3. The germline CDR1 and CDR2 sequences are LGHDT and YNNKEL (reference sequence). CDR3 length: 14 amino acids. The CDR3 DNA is TGTGCCAGCAGCCCCGGGACTAGCGGGAGAGAGCAGTACTTC. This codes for CASSPGTSGREQYF.

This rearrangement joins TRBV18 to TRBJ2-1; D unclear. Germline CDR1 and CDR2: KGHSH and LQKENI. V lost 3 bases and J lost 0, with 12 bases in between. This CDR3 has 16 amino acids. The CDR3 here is CASSPSSESSYNEQFF. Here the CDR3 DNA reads TGTGCCAGCTCACCCTCCTCCGAGAGCTCCTACAATGAGCAGTTCTTC. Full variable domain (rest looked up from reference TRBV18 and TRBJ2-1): NAGVMQNPRHLVRRRGQEARLRCSPMKGHSHVYWYRQLPEEGLKFMVYLQKENIIDESGMPKERFSAEFPKEGPSILRIQQVVRGDSAAYFCASSPSSESSYNEQFFGPGTRLTVL.